The 21 T cell receptor beta chains given below trace back to one sample, sequenced in a study of identical twins. TCRdb recomputed calls from the 5' RACE reads with MiXCR, one row per CDR3 protein. The table records approximately 600,000 distinct CDR3 sequences, roughly 9.9% of them present only once. These data also featured in a second study, about yellow fever vaccine responses in identical twins.

The sequenced sample consisted of PBMCs. The receptors were sampled from a woman between 18 and 29 years old in good health.

This clonotype has at least ten counts. V and J are TRBV20-1 and TRBJ1-4, with D perhaps TRBD1 (6 bases). CDR3 length equals 14 residues. Trimming pared 5 bases from V and 7 bases from J, leaving 17 bases between. CDR1 DFQATT and CDR2 SNEGSKA come from the germline V gene (reference sequence). The CDR3 region has the DNA TGCAGTGCTCGGGACCCACTCAGGGGTGAAAAACTGTTTTTT. Residues: CSARDPLRGEKLFF.

This chain joins TRBV30 and TRBJ2-1; unclear D gene. Germline CDR1 and CDR2: GTSNPN and SVGIG (reference sequence). The V gene lost 3 bases and the J gene lost 7 bases, with 16 bases spanning the gap. There are 14 residues in the CDR3. The CDR3 DNA is TGTGCCTGGAGAGGACCCGGGCCGAGGAATGAGCAGTTCTTC. Amino acid sequence: CAWRGPGPRNEQFF.

The genes are TRBV30 and TRBJ1-6; D is uncertain. CDR1 is GTSNPN, CDR2 SVGIG, per germline (reference sequence). The CDR3 contains 16 residues. The ends were cut back, 2 bases at V and 2 bases at J, with 13 bases in the middle. The CDR3: CAWSRLNEAYNSPLHF. For the CDR3, the DNA is TGTGCCTGGAGTAGGCTCAATGAGGCCTATAATTCACCCCTCCACTTT.

V gene TRBV7-9 combines with J gene TRBJ2-2, with 8 bases aligning to TRBD1. Germline V gene lookup returns CDR1 SEHNR and CDR2 FQNEAQ (reference sequence). CDR3 length: 17 amino acids. After removal of 1 base from V and 4 bases from J, the junction contained 8 bases not matched to a gene. CDR3 sequence reads: CASSLEAGGLITGELFF. CDR3 coding DNA: TGTGCCAGCAGCTTAGAGGCAGGGGGCTTGATCACCGGGGAGCTGTTTTTT.

This clonotype was counted a single time. The genes are TRBV6-1 and TRBJ2-7; D ambiguous. The germline CDR1 and CDR2 sequences are MNHNS and SASEGT. The CDR3 is 14 residues long. With 1 base removed from V and 5 bases from J, the gap between germline ends came to 12 bases. CDR3 sequence: CASSEGAPKDEQYF. The CDR3 DNA follows: TGTGCCAGCAGTGAAGGGGCACCAAAGGACGAGCAGTACTTC.

The chain has TRBV19 and TRBJ2-7; possibly TRBD2 for D (6 bases). Germline values: CDR1 LNHDA, CDR2 SQIVND (reference sequence). The CDR3 has 15 residues. V lost 3 bases, J lost 3 bases, and 15 bases lay in between. The CDR3 sequence: CASSMEGRDGYEQYF. Written as DNA, the CDR3 is TGTGCCAGTAGTATGGAGGGCAGGGATGGCTACGAGCAGTACTTC.

The chain couples TRBV20-1 to TRBJ2-3; perhaps D is TRBD1 or TRBD2 (6 bases each). From germline, CDR1 is DFQATT and CDR2 SNEGSKA (reference sequence). Trimming cost V 6 bases and J 2 bases, with 18 bases left between them. The CDR3 runs to 15 residues. CDR3 DNA sequence: TGCAGTGCCGCCTACGCGAGGGGGGCCACAGATACGCAGTATTTT. This encodes CSAAYARGATDTQYF.

Many counts were recorded for this clonotype. The chain couples TRBV4-1 to TRBJ1-5, with TRBD1 matching over 7 bases. Germline V gene lookup returns CDR1 MGHRA and CDR2 YSYEKL. The V and J ends lost 4 bases and 1 base, in that order; junction bases with no gene match: 4. This CDR3 spans 15 amino acids. CDR3 residues: CASSLTGKSNQPQHF. As DNA, the CDR3 is TGCGCCAGCAGCCTGACAGGGAAAAGCAATCAGCCCCAGCATTTT.

The DNA for the CDR3 is TGTGCCAGCAGCCTCGGAGGCCACGGGGTAGGGACAGATACGCAGTATTTT. Its translation is CASSLGGHGVGTDTQYF. This chain uses TRBV5-6 with TRBJ2-3, with D possibly TRBD2 on 5 matching bases. Trimming cost V 4 bases and J 3 bases, with 21 bases left between them. The CDR3 loop spans 17 amino acids. Germline loops: CDR1 SGHDT, CDR2 YYEEEE.

This clonotype occurred many times. This sequence joins TRBV14 and TRBJ2-1; D gene unclear. Germline CDR1 reads SGHDN; CDR2 reads FVKESK. The CDR3 extends over 12 amino acids. V lost 0 bases to trimming and J lost 13 bases, with 10 bases between them. As DNA, the CDR3 is TGTGCCAGCAGCCAAGATGACACCGTACAGTTCTTC. Residues: CASSQDDTVQFF.

The chain uses TRBV5-6 and TRBJ2-2, with D hard to call. Germline CDR1 SGHDT, CDR2 YYEEEE. CDR3 length: 15 residues. V was pared by 2 bases and J by 1 base, with 9 bases between. In nucleotides, the CDR3 is TGTGCCAGCAGCTTTGACCAGATGAACACCGGGGAGCTGTTTTTT. It specifies CASSFDQMNTGELFF.

This clonotype has a count of ten or more. The rearrangement links TRBV4-3 to TRBJ2-3; no reliable D call. The CDR3 runs to 16 residues. The V end was cut by 1 base, the J end by 2 bases, with 13 bases between. Germline-derived CDR1 and CDR2 are LGHNA and YSLEER. CDR3 in amino acids: CASSQATTLTTDTQYF. DNA of the CDR3: TGCGCCAGCAGCCAAGCGACGACCTTGACCACAGATACGCAGTATTTT.

This clonotype was counted between two and nine times. The chain is built from TRBV20-1 and TRBJ2-7, with 8 positions matching TRBD1. V lost 7 bases, J lost 3 bases, and 8 bases stayed unmatched. The CDR3 has 13 residues. Germline V gene data show CDR1 as DFQATT and CDR2 as SNEGSKA (reference sequence). The CDR3 bases are TGCAGTGGGTCGGACAGGGTGAACTACGAGCAGTACTTC. Amino acid sequence: CSGSDRVNYEQYF.

The gene calls are TRBV28 and TRBJ1-5; weak D call: TRBD1 (5 bases). V was clipped by 3 bases and J by 3 bases, with 9 bases between them. Looked up from germline, CDR1 is MDHEN and CDR2 is SYDVKM. This CDR3 has 14 amino acids. The CDR3 loop reads CASSLLGDNQPQHF. The CDR3 region has the DNA TGTGCCAGCAGTTTGTTGGGGGACAATCAGCCCCAGCATTTT.

This clonotype showed up just a few times. The chain carries TRBV24-1 and TRBJ2-3; D is tentatively TRBD1 or TRBD2 (5 bases each). Germline-derived CDR1 and CDR2 are KGHDR and SFDVKD. The CDR3 spans 15 residues. Trimming stripped 4 bases from V and 4 bases from J, with 14 bases between. The CDR3 sequence: CATSDPGDGADTQYF. CDR3 in DNA: TGTGCCACCAGTGACCCCGGGGACGGGGCAGATACGCAGTATTTT.

This chain uses TRBV10-2 with TRBJ2-1; tentative D call: TRBD2 (5 bases). V lost 5 bases, J lost 7 bases, and 9 bases lay in between. The CDR3 is 12 amino acids. Looked up from germline, CDR1 is WSHSY and CDR2 is SAAADI. CDR3 bases: TGCGCCAGCAGTATAGGACTTAATGAGCAGTTCTTC. This encodes CASSIGLNEQFF.

This clonotype showed up many times. J is TRBJ2-1 and V is TRBV3-1, with 8 bases matching TRBD2. Trimming removed 1 base from V and 6 bases from J; junction bases left unmatched: 2. Germline V gene lookup returns CDR1 LGHDT and CDR2 YNNKEL (reference sequence). CDR3 size: 14 residues. Written as DNA, the CDR3 is TGTGCCAGCAGCCAAGCCGGGACTAGCAATGAGCAGTTCTTC. Translating gives CASSQAGTSNEQFF.

This clonotype was found many times. The chain employs TRBV7-8 and TRBJ2-7; the D is unclear. With 6 bases removed from V and 4 bases from J, the gap between germline ends came to 13 bases. The CDR3 runs 13 residues. Germline V gives CDR1 SGHVS, CDR2 FQNEAQ. CDR3 sequence (DNA): TGTGCCAGCAGGGCGCAATTAGGGTACGAGCAGTACTTC. It codes for CASRAQLGYEQYF.

The chain employs TRBV10-2 and TRBJ1-3; the D gene is possibly TRBD1 (6 bases). Germline CDR1 is WSHSY and CDR2 is SAAADI. The CDR3 has 14 residues. The ends were cut back, 6 bases at V and 2 bases at J, with 11 bases in the middle. The CDR3, as DNA: TGCGCCAGCAGACAGGGTTTAACTGGAAACACCATATATTTT. This codes for CASRQGLTGNTIYF.

This clonotype was counted many times. J is TRBJ2-5 and V is TRBV20-1; possible D gene TRBD1, 8 bases. CDR3 size: 15 residues. Germline loops: CDR1 DFQATT, CDR2 SNEGSKA (reference sequence). Trimming left V 0 bases short and J 2 bases short, with 13 bases between. The CDR3, as DNA: TGCAGTGCTAGAGAATACAGGGGGGGGCAAGAGACCCAGTACTTC. This encodes CSAREYRGGQETQYF.

The genes are TRBV11-1 and TRBJ2-1, with 11 bases aligning to TRBD2. The length of the CDR3 is 19 residues. Germline trimming cut 1 base from V and 0 bases from J; bases unmatched to any gene: 8. CDR1 is SGHAT and CDR2 is FQDESV in the germline V gene (reference sequence). The DNA of the CDR3 is TGTGCCAGCAGCTTAGGACTAGCGGGACTTAAGAGCTCCTACAATGAGCAGTTCTTC. This codes for CASSLGLAGLKSSYNEQFF.